The T cell receptor (beta chain) described here comes from a study of response to subunit inactivated influenza vaccine. Study-level findings and limits: The study's authors posited that every seasonal influenza vaccination enlists few new T cells.

From the RT-PCR reads, TCRdb called clonotypes with MiXCR, one entry per CDR3 protein. The sample lists 500,000 to 750,000 distinct CDR3 sequences, 14% seen once, with 11% in the top ten. There are many counts of this clonotype. The antigen is not known. CDR1 is SGHDN and CDR2 is FVKESK in the germline V gene. The CDR3 has 15 residues. The V end lost 0 bases, the J end lost 8 bases, and 16 bases lay between the germline ends. The sequence came from a man in his fifties or sixties who received an inactivated influenza vaccine. Source: PBMCs from blood, taken approximately 13 days after vaccination. The chain employs TRBV14 and TRBJ1-2; D possibly corresponds to TRBD1 (6 bases). CDR3 amino acids: CASSQDGTLPHGYTF. CDR3 coding DNA: TGTGCCAGCAGCCAAGATGGGACACTACCCCACGGCTACACCTTC.